Listed below are T cell receptor beta chains from one sample, sequenced in a study of technical replicates of blood from a handful of donors. Using immunoSEQ multiplex PCR, the repertoire was profiled, and TCRdb retains in-frame clones only, with some absent. Seen here are tens of thousands of clones, 85% to 95% observed once, and the top ten hold 4.7%. Material: PBMCs. Receptor source: a human donor in good health. Some clones in this sample may be carry-over from other donors' samples. Both conserved end residues are part of each CDR3. Fields, in order: clone size, V gene, J gene, D gene, CDR3 DNA, CDR3 protein. A D gene is named only where the DNA matches it firmly. Clone size is shown for a subset of rows, as once, few, many or a class of expanded clone.

NA,TRBV2,TRBJ2-7,NA,TGTGCCAGCAGCCCCTTTCAGTACGAGCAGTACTTC,CASSPFQYEQYF
NA,TRBV7-6,TRBJ2-7,TRBD1,TGTGCCAGCAGCCCACCCCGGGACAGGGGGCATTACGAGCAGTACTTC,CASSPPRDRGHYEQYF
once,TRBV2,TRBJ2-5,TRBD1,TGTGCCAGCAGCCCGACAGGGTCTAGGGAGACCCAGTACTTC,CASSPTGSRETQYF
NA,TRBV4-3,TRBJ2-5,TRBD1,TGCGCCAGCAGCCAAGATTACAGGGGCCAAGAGACCCAGTACTTC,CASSQDYRGQETQYF
NA,TRBV27,TRBJ1-5,NA,TGTGCCAGCAGTTCGGTTAATCAGCCCCAGCATTTT,CASSSVNQPQHF
NA,TRBV7-8,TRBJ1-5,TRBD1,TGTGCCAGCAGCGGTGGGGGACAGAATAGCAATCAGCCCCAGCATTTT,CASSGGGQNSNQPQHF
NA,TRBV7-3,TRBJ2-5,TRBD1,TGTGCCAGCAGCTTATATGGGACAGCGGCGGAGACCCAGTACTTC,CASSLYGTAAETQYF
NA,TRBV4-3,TRBJ2-5,NA,TGCGCCAGCAGCCAAGAAGGGGCTAGTCCCCTTACCCAGTACTTC,CASSQEGASPLTQYF
NA,TRBV29-1,TRBJ1-1,TRBD1,TGCAGCGGGGAGGGACAGGGTACGCGCGCTTTCTTT,CSGEGQGTRAFF
NA,TRBV7-9,TRBJ2-7,NA,TGTGCCAGCAGCCCTCTAAAATTCGAGCAGTACTTC,CASSPLKFEQYF
NA,TRBV29-1,TRBJ2-1,TRBD2,TGCAGCGTCCGGGGGCTAGCGGGATATGAGCAGTTCTTC,CSVRGLAGYEQFF
NA,TRBV6-5,TRBJ2-3,TRBD1,TGTGCCAGCAGTTACTCTCGAGGGACAGGTGCAGATACGCAGTATTTT,CASSYSRGTGADTQYF
once,TRBV5-5,TRBJ1-2,NA,TGTGCCAGCAGCTTGCGGTCCGGGGTTGATGGCCCTGGCTACACCTTC,CASSLRSGVDGPGYTF
NA,TRBV2,TRBJ2-2,TRBD1,TGTGCCAGCAGTCCCGACAGGGGGTTGGGCACCGGGGAGCTGTTTTTT,CASSPDRGLGTGELFF
NA,TRBV7-8,TRBJ2-5,NA,TGTGCCAGCAGCTTGAGCGGTGAGACCCAGTACTTC,CASSLSGETQYF
NA,TRBV28,TRBJ1-5,NA,TGTGCCAGCAGCGCCGGAGGGGCCGCTCAGCCCCAGCATTTT,CASSAGGAAQPQHF
NA,TRBV6-6,TRBJ2-7,TRBD1,TGTGCCAGCAGTTACTCTGGTCGGGACAGGGCAGGGGAGCAGTACTTC,CASSYSGRDRAGEQYF
NA,TRBV14,TRBJ2-1,NA,TGTGCCAGCAGCCAAGGGAGAGTGTCGGAGCAGTTCTTC,CASSQGRVSEQFF
NA,TRBV6-6,TRBJ1-5,NA,TGTGCCAGCAGTTACGGGAGGGAACAGCCCCAGCATTTT,CASSYGREQPQHF
NA,TRBV5-6,TRBJ2-5,TRBD2,TGTGCCAGCAGCTCCGGACTAGCGGAAGAGACCCAGTACTTC,CASSSGLAEETQYF
NA,TRBV5-8,TRBJ1-4,NA,TGTGCCAGCAGCTTTGCCGGCGTGTCTAGTAATGAAAAACTGTTTTTT,CASSFAGVSSNEKLFF
NA,TRBV5-1,TRBJ2-6,NA,TGCGCCAGCAGCTCGGAAGGGGGGGTCAACGTCCTGACTTTC,CASSSEGGVNVLTF
NA,TRBV20-1,TRBJ2-5,NA,TGCAGTGCTACGCAGAAAGAGACCCAGTACTTC,CSATQKETQYF
NA,TRBV4-2,TRBJ2-7,TRBD2,TGTGCCAGCAGCCAAGATTGGACTAGCGGTTCTTACGAGCAGTACTTC,CASSQDWTSGSYEQYF
once,TRBV25-1,TRBJ2-4,NA,TGTGCCAGCAGTGAACACTCATTAGCCAAAAACATTCAGTACTTC,CASSEHSLAKNIQYF
once,TRBV7-6,TRBJ2-7,NA,TGTGCCAGCAGCTTGGACGAGTTGGCGGGAAACGAGCAGTACTTC,CASSLDELAGNEQYF
NA,TRBV28,TRBJ1-5,NA,TGTGCCAGCAGTCCCCGGGGGAATCAGCCCCAGCATTTT,CASSPRGNQPQHF
NA,TRBV30,TRBJ1-2,TRBD1,TGTGCCTGGATAAGGGGAGACAGGGGGCGGAATGGCTACACCTTC,CAWIRGDRGRNGYTF
NA,TRBV7-6,TRBJ1-6,TRBD1,TGTGCCAGCAGCTTAGCGGGACAGGGTGGAGGTTATAATTCACCCCTCCACTTT,CASSLAGQGGGYNSPLHF
NA,TRBV7-2,TRBJ1-2,NA,TGTGCCAGCAGCCTAGAACCGGGTAACTATGGCTACACCTTC,CASSLEPGNYGYTF
once,TRBV9,TRBJ2-1,NA,TGTGCCAGCAGCGTAGACAGCGGTTTGAATGAGCAGTTCTTC,CASSVDSGLNEQFF
NA,TRBV25-1,TRBJ1-1,NA,TGTGCCGCCACAGGCATCCTGAACACTGAAGCTTTCTTT,CAATGILNTEAFF
NA,TRBV6-1,TRBJ2-1,NA,TGTGCCAGCAGTGAACGGGGGACCCATGAGCAGTTCTTC,CASSERGTHEQFF
NA,TRBV18,TRBJ1-5,NA,TGTGCCAGCTCACTGACACATGGTAGCAATCAGCCCCAGCATTTT,CASSLTHGSNQPQHF
NA,TRBV7-9,TRBJ2-3,TRBD2,TGTGCCAGCAGTCGGCGGGAGTCAGATACGCAGTATTTT,CASSRRESDTQYF
NA,TRBV6-5,TRBJ2-2,TRBD2,TGTGCCAGCAGTTACCTGGGGACTAGCAGTATCGGGGAGCTGTTTTTT,CASSYLGTSSIGELFF
NA,TRBV29-1,TRBJ2-3,NA,TGCAGCATATCCCAAGGGACTAGCACAGATACGCAGTATTTT,CSISQGTSTDTQYF
NA,TRBV2,TRBJ2-1,NA,TGTGCCGGTCTGGGAGCCTACAATGAGCAGTTCTTC,CAGLGAYNEQFF
NA,TRBV29-1,TRBJ1-2,NA,TGCAGCGTTTCTCCTAACTATGGCTACACCTTC,CSVSPNYGYTF
NA,TRBV5-1,TRBJ1-1,TRBD1,TGCGCCAGCAGAAGTACCGGGACAGTGAACACTGAAGCTTTCTTT,CASRSTGTVNTEAFF
NA,TRBV2,TRBJ2-1,NA,TGTGCCAGCAGGAAGAGTAAGAATGAGCAGTTCTTC,CASRKSKNEQFF